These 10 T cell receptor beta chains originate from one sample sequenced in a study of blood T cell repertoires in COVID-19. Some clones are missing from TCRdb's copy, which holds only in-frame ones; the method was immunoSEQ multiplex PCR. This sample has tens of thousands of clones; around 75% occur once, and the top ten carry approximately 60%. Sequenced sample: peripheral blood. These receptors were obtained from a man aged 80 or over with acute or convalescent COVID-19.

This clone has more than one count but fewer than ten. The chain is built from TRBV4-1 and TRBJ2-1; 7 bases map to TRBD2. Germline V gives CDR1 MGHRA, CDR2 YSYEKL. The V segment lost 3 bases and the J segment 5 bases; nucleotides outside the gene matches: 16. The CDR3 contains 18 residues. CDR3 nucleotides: TGCGCCAGCAGCCAGGTAGCAGGAGGGAGGGCCCAGGACAATGAGCAGTTCTTC. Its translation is CASSQVAGGRAQDNEQFF.

The DNA of the CDR3 is TGTGCCAGCTCACACAGGGAGAACAGGGAAGCCTATGGCTACACCTTC. Protein sequence: CASSHRENREAYGYTF. V gene TRBV18 combines with J gene TRBJ1-2, with D maybe TRBD1 (6 bases). V gave up 4 bases and J gave up 4 bases, with 19 bases separating them. Germline CDR1 and CDR2: KGHSH and LQKENI. The CDR3 is 16 amino acids.

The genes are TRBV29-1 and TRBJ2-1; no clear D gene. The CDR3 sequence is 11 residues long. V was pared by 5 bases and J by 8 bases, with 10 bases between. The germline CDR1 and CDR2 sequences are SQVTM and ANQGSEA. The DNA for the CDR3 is TGCAGCGTTTATTTAGCAGATGAGCAGTTCTTC. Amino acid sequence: CSVYLADEQFF.

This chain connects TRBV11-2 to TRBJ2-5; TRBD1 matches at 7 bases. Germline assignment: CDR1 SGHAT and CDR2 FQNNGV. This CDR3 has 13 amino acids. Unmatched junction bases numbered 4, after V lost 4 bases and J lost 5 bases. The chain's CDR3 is CASSYDRVETQYF. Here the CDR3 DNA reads TGTGCCAGCAGCTATGACAGGGTCGAGACCCAGTACTTC. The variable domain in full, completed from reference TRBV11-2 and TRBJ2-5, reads EAGVAQSPRYKIIEKRQSVAFWCNPISGHATLYWYQQILGQGPKLLIQFQNNGVVDDSQLPKDRFSAERLKGVDSTLKIQPAKLEDSAVYLCASSYDRVETQYFGPGTRLLVL.

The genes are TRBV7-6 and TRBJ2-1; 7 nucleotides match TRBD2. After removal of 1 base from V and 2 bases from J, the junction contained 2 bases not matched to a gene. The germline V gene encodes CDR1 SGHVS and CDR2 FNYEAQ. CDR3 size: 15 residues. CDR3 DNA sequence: TGTGCCAGCAGCTTAGAAGGGACTACCTACAATGAGCAGTTCTTC. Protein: CASSLEGTTYNEQFF.

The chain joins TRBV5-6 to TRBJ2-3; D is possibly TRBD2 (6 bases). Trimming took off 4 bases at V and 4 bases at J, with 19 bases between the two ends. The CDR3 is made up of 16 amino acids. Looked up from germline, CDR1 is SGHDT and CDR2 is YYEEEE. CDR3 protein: CASSPLGLAQADTQYF. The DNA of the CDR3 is TGTGCCAGCAGCCCTCTCGGGCTAGCGCAAGCAGATACGCAGTATTTT.

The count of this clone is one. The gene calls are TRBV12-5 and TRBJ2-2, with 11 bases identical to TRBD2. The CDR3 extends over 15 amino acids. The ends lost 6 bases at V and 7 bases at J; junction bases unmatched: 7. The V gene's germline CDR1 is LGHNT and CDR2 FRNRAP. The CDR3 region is CASGSTSGSNGELFF. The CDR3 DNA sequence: TGTGCTAGTGGCTCTACTAGCGGGAGTAACGGGGAGCTGTTTTTT.

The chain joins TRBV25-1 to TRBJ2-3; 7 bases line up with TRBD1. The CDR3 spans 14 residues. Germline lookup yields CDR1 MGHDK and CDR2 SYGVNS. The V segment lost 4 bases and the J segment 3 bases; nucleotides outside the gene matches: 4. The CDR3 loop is CASSGYRGTDTQYF. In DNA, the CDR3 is TGTGCCAGCAGTGGGTACAGGGGTACAGATACGCAGTATTTT. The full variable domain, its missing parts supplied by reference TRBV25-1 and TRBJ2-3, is EADIYQTPRYLVIGTGKKITLECSQTMGHDKMYWYQQDPGMELHLIHYSYGVNSTEKGDLSSESTVSRIRTEHFPLTLESARPSHTSQYLCASSGYRGTDTQYFGPGTRLTVL.

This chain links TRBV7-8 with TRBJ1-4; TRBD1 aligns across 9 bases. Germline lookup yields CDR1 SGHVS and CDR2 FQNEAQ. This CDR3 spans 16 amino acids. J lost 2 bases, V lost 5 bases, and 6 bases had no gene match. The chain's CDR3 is CASSPRTGVTNEKLFF. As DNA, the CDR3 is TGTGCCAGCAGCCCCCGGACAGGGGTGACTAATGAAAAACTGTTTTTT.

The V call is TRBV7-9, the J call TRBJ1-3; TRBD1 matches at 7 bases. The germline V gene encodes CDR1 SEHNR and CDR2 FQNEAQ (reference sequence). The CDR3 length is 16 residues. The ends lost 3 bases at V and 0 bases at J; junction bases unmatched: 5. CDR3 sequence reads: CASSLGQPSSGNTIYF. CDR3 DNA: TGTGCCAGCAGCTTGGGACAGCCGAGCTCTGGAAACACCATATATTTT.